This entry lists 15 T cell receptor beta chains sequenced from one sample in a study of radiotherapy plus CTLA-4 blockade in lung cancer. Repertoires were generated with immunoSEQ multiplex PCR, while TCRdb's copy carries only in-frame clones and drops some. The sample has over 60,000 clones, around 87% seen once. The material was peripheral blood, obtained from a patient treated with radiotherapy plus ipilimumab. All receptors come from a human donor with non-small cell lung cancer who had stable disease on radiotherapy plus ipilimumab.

CDR3 sequence reads: CASSAQGGPNYGYTF. CDR3 bases: TGTGCCAGCAGCGCACAGGGGGGGCCAAACTATGGCTACACCTTC. This chain connects TRBV9 to TRBJ1-2, with 8 bases aligning to TRBD1. The germline V gene has CDR1 SGDLS and CDR2 YYNGEE. J was trimmed by 2 bases and V by 3 bases; bases with no gene match: 6. The CDR3 consists of 15 residues.

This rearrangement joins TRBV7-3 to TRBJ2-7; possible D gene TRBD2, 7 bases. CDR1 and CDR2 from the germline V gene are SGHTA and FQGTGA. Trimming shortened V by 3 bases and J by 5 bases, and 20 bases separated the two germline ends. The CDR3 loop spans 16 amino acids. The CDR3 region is CASSFSIWGGTDEQYF. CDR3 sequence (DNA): TGTGCCAGCAGCTTCTCGATTTGGGGGGGCACCGACGAGCAGTACTTC.

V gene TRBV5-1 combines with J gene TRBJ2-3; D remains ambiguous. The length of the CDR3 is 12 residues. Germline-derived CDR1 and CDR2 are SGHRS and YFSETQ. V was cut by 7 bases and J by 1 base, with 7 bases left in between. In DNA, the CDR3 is TGCGCCAGCTCTCCGGGCACAGATACGCAGTATTTT. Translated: CASSPGTDTQYF.

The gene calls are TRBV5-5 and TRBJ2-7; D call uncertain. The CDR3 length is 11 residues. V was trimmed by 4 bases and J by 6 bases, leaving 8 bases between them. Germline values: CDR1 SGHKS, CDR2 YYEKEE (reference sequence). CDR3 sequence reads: CASSASVEQYF. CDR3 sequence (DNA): TGTGCCAGCAGCGCCTCAGTCGAGCAGTACTTC.

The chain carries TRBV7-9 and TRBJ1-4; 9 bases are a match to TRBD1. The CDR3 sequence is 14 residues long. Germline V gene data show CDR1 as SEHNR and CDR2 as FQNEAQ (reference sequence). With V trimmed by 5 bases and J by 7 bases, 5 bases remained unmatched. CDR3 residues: CASSQTGGREKLFF. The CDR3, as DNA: TGTGCCAGCAGCCAGACAGGGGGACGTGAAAAACTGTTTTTT.

CDR3 nucleotides: TGTGCCAGCAGCTTAGATTCAGGGGGCACAGATACGCAGTATTTT. Encoded protein: CASSLDSGGTDTQYF. V is TRBV7-9 and J is TRBJ2-3; maybe TRBD1 (6 bases). The germline V gene encodes CDR1 SEHNR and CDR2 FQNEAQ (reference sequence). CDR3 size: 15 residues. The V and J ends lost 1 base and 1 base respectively, with 9 bases between them.

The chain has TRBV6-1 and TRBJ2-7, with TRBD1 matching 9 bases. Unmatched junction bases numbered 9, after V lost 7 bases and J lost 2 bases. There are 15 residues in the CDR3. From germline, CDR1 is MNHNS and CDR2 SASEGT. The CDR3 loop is CASTNAGTGTYEQYF. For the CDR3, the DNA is TGTGCCAGCACCAACGCGGGGACAGGGACCTACGAGCAGTACTTC.

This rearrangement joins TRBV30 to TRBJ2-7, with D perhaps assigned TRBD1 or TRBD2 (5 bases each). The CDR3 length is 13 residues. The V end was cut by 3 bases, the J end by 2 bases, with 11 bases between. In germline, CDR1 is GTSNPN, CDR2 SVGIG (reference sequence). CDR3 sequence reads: CAWRGTATYEQYF. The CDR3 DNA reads TGTGCCTGGAGGGGGACGGCCACCTACGAGCAGTACTTC.

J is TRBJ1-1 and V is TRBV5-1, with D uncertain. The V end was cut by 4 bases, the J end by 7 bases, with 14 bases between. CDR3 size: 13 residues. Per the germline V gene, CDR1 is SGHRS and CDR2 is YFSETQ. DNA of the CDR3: TGCGCCAGCAGCCCGTTACAGAGAATTGAAGCTTTCTTT. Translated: CASSPLQRIEAFF.

The CDR3 region has the DNA TGTGCCAGCAGCCGCCGGGACAGCTATGGCTACACCTTC. Translation: CASSRRDSYGYTF. This sequence joins TRBV7-8 and TRBJ1-2; 7 bases line up with TRBD1. Germline V CDR1 and CDR2: SGHVS, FQNEAQ. V shed 5 bases and J 4 bases; nucleotides not matched to a gene: 4. There are 13 residues in the CDR3.

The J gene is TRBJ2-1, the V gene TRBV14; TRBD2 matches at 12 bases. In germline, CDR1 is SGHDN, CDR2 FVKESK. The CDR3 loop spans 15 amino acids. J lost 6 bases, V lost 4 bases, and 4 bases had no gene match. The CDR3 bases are TGTGCCAGCAGCCGACTAGCGGGAGAAAGCAATGAGCAGTTCTTC. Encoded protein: CASSRLAGESNEQFF.

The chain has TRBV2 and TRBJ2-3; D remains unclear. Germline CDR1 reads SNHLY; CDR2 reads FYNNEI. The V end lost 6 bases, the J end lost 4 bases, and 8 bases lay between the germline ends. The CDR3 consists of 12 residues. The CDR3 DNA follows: TGTGCCAGCAGCGATAGTGCAGATACGCAGTATTTT. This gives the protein CASSDSADTQYF.

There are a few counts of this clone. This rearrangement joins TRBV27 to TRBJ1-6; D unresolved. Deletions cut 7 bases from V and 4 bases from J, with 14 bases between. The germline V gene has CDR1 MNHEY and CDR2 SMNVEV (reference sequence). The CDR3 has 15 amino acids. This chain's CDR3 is CASTADLTYNSPLHF. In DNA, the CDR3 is TGTGCCAGCACTGCCGACCTCACATATAATTCACCCCTCCACTTT.

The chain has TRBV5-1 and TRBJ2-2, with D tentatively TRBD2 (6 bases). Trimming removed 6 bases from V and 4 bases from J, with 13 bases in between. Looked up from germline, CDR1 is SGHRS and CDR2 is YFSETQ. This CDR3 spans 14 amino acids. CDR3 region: CASTRDFSTGELFF. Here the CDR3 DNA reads TGCGCCAGCACTCGGGACTTCTCCACCGGGGAGCTGTTTTTT.

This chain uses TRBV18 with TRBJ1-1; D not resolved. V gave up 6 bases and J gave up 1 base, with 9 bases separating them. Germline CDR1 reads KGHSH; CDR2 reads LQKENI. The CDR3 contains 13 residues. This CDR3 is CASSEGWNTEAFF. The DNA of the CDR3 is TGTGCCAGCTCGGAGGGCTGGAACACTGAAGCTTTCTTT.